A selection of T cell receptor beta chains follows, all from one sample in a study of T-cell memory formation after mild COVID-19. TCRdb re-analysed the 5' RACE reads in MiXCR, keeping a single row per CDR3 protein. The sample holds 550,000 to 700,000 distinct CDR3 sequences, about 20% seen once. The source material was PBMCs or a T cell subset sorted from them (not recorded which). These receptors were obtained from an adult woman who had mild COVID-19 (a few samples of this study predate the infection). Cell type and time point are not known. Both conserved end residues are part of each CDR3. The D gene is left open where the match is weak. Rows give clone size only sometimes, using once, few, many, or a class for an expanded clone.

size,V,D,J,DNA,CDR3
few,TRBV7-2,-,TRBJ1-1,TGTGCCAGCAGCTTCCCAGGCGCGGGGCAGATCGCTGAAGCTTTCTTT,CASSFPGAGQIAEAFF
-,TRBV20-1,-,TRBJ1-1,TGCAGTGCTGTGCAGGGGCCCGCTGGAGCTTTCTTT,CSAVQGPAGAFF
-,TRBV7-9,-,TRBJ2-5,TGTGCCAGCAGCTTTTTATCACAGCAAGAGACCCAGTACTTC,CASSFLSQQETQYF
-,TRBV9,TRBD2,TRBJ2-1,TGTGCCAGCAGCGTAGTCGGGCTAGCGGACAATGAGCAGTTCTTC,CASSVVGLADNEQFF
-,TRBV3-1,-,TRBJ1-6,TGTGCCAGCAGCCAGACCGGCCAAGTAGGAGCCCTCCACTTT,CASSQTGQVGALHF
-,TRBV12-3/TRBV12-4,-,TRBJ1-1,TGTGCCAGCAGTCCACGAGACGCGAACACTGAAGCTTTCTTT,CASSPRDANTEAFF
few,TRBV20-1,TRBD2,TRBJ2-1,TGCAGTGCTAGAGGGGTTAGCGGGGGCCTCATGGATGAGCAGTTCTTC,CSARGVSGGLMDEQFF
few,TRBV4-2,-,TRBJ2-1,TGTGCCAGCAGCTTCATTTCTGGCGGGGACAATGAGCAGTTCTTC,CASSFISGGDNEQFF
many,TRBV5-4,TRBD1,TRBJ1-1,TGTGCCAGCAGCCGGGACAGGGGTACTGAAGCTTTCTTT,CASSRDRGTEAFF
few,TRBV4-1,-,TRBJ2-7,TGCGCCAGCAGCCAAGATACGGTGGGGGTTCAGTACTTC,CASSQDTVGVQYF
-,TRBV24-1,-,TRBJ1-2,TGTGCCACCAGTGATCGCGGACGGAGCTATGGCTACACCTTC,CATSDRGRSYGYTF
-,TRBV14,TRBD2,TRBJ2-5,TGTGCCAGCAGCCAAGGATTCTTAGCGGGGGGGATGGAGACCCAGTACTTC,CASSQGFLAGGMETQYF
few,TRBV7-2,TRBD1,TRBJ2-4,TGTGCCAGCAGCTTAGGACCCGGGACAGGGGGAAACATTCAGTACTTC,CASSLGPGTGGNIQYF
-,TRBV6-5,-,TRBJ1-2,TGTGCCAGCAGAGCATTGGGACATATGCTCGCGGGTCGGGCTAACTATGGCTACACCTTC,CASRALGHMLAGRANYGYTF
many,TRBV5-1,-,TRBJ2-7,TGCGCCAGCAGGGCTGACAACGGAAGGCCCGGGCAGTACTTC,CASRADNGRPGQYF
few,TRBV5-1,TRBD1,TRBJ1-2,TGCGCCAGCAGCCGTCGGGACAGCTTCTACACCTTC,CASSRRDSFYTF
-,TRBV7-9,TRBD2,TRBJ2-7,TGTGCCAGCAGCTCCTCCGGGACTAGCGGGACCTACGAGCAGTACTTC,CASSSSGTSGTYEQYF
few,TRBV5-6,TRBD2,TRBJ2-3,TGTGCCAGCAGCTCCTTCGTGCTAGCGGGAGTTAGTGGCACAGATACGCAGTATTTT,CASSSFVLAGVSGTDTQYF
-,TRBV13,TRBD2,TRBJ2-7,TGTGCCAGCAGCCCCCCTGGTAGCGGGAGCGACGAGCAGTACTTC,CASSPPGSGSDEQYF
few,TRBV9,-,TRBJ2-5,TGTGCCAGCAGCGTAGAGGGGGGGGTCCAAGAGACCCAGTACTTC,CASSVEGGVQETQYF
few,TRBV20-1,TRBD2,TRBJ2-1,TGCAGTGCTAGAGATATCGAACTAGCGGGGAATGAGCAGTTCTTC,CSARDIELAGNEQFF
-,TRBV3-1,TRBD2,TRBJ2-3,TGTGCCAGCAGCCAAGACCCCGGACTAGCGGGGGCAACTAGCACAGATACGCAGTATTTT,CASSQDPGLAGATSTDTQYF
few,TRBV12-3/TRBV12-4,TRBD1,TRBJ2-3,TGTGCCAGCAGGAGCAACAGGGGAAACACAGATACGCAGTATTTT,CASRSNRGNTDTQYF
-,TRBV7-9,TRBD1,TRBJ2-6,TGTGCCAGCAGATCCGGGACAGGGGAAAAAACTGGGGCCAACGTCCTGACTTTC,CASRSGTGEKTGANVLTF